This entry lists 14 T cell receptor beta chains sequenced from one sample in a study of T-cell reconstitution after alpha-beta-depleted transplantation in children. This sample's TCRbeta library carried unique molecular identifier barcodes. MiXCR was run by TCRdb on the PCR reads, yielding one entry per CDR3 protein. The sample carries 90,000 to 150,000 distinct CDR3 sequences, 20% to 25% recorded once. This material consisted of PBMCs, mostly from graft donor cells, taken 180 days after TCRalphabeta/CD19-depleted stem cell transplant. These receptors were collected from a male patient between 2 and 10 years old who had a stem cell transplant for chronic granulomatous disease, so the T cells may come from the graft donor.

DNA for the CDR3: TGTGCCAGCAGCACACTAGCGGGAGAGTACGAGCAGTACTTC. Translation gives CASSTLAGEYEQYF. This chain joins TRBV4-2 and TRBJ2-7; 11 bases align to TRBD2. This CDR3 is 14 amino acids long. The trim removed 5 bases at V and 4 bases at J, leaving 4 bases unmatched. Germline values: CDR1 LGHNA, CDR2 YNFKEQ.

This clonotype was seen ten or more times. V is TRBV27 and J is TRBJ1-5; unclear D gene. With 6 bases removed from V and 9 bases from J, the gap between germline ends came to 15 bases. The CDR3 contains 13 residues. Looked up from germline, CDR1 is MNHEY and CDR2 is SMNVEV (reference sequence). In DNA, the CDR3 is TGTGCCAGCAGACGTTCGGTGGAGGGGCCCCAGCATTTT. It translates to CASRRSVEGPQHF.

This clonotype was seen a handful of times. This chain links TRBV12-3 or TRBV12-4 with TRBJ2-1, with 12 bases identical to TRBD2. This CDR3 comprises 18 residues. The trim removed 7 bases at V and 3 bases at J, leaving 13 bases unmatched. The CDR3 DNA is TGTGCCAGCATTTCACAACTGACTAGCGGGAGTTTCTACAATGAGCAGTTCTTC. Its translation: CASISQLTSGSFYNEQFF.

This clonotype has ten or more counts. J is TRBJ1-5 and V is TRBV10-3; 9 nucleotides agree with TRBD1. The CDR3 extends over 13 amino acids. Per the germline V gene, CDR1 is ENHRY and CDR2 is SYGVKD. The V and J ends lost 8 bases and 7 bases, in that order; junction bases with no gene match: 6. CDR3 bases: TGTGCCATCCAACAGGGGGCAGGGCAGCCCCAGCATTTT. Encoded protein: CAIQQGAGQPQHF.

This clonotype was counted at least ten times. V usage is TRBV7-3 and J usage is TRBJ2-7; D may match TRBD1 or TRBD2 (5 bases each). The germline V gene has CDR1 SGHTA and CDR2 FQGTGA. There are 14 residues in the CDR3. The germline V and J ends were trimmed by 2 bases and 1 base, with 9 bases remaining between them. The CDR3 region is CASSLQGGSYEQYF. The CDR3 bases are TGTGCCAGCAGCTTACAGGGCGGGTCCTACGAGCAGTACTTC.

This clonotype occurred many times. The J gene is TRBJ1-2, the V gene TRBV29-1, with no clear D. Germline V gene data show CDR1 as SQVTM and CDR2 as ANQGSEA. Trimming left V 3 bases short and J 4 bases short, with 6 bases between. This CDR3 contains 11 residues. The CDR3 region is CSVDRVYGYTF. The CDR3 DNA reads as TGCAGCGTTGACAGAGTCTATGGCTACACCTTC. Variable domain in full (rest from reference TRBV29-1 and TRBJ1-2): SAVISQKPSRDICQRGTSLTIQCQVDSQVTMMFWYRQQPGQSLTLIATANQGSEATYESGFVIDKFPISRPNLTFSTLTVSNMSPEDSSIYLCSVDRVYGYTFGSGTRLTVV.

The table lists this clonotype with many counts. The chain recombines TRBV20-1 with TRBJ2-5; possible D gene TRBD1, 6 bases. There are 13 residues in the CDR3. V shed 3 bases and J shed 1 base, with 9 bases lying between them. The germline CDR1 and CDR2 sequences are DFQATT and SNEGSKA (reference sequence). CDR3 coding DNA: TGCAGTGCTAGGATGGGGGCCCAAGAGACCCAGTACTTC. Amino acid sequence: CSARMGAQETQYF.

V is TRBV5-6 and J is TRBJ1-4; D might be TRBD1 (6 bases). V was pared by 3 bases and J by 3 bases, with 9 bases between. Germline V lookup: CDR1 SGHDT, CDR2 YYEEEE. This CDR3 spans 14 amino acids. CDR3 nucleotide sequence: TGTGCCAGCAGCTCGACAGGAGCTAATGAAAAACTGTTTTTT. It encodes CASSSTGANEKLFF.

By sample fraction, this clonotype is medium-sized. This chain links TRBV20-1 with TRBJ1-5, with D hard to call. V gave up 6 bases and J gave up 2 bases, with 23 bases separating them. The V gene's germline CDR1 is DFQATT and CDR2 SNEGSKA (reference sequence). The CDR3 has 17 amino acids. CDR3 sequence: CSAPQLHGNEGNQPQHF. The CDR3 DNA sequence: TGCAGTGCCCCTCAACTACACGGTAATGAAGGCAATCAGCCCCAGCATTTT.

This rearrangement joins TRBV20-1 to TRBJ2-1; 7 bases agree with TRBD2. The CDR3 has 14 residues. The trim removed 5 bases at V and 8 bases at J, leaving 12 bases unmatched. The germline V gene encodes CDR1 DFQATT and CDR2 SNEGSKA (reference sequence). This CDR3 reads CSAGEGPGSDEQFF. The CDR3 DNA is TGCAGTGCTGGGGAGGGCCCAGGTTCGGATGAGCAGTTCTTC.

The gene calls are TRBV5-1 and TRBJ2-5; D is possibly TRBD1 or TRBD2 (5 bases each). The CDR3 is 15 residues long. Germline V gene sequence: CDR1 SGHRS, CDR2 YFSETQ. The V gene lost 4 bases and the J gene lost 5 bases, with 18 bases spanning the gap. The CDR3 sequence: CASSQPPGRGETQYF. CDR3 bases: TGCGCCAGCAGCCAACCCCCGGGACGGGGTGAGACCCAGTACTTC.

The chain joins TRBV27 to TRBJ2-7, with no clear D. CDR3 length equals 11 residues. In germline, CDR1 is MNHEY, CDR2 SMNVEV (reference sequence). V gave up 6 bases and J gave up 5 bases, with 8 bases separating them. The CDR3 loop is CASRSGDEQYF. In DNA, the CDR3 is TGTGCCAGCAGATCTGGGGACGAGCAGTACTTC.

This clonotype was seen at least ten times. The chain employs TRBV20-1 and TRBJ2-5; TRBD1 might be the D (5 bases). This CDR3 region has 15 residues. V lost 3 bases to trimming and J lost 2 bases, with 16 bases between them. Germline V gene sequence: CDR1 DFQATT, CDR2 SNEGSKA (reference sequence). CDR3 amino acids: CSASIDSHQQETQYF. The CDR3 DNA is TGCAGTGCTAGTATCGACAGCCATCAACAAGAGACCCAGTACTTC.

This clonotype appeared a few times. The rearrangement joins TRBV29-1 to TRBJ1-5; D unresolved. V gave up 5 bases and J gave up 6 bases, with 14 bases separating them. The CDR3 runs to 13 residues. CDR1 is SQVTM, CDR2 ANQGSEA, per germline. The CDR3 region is CSVSDSPTQPQHF. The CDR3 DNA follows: TGCAGCGTTAGTGACTCCCCCACTCAGCCCCAGCATTTT.